This T cell receptor beta chain was sequenced in a study of blood T cell repertoires in COVID-19. Profiling relied on immunoSEQ multiplex PCR, and the TCRdb table lists in-frame clones only, not all of them. The sample includes approximately 320,000 clones, approximately 90% of them seen just once. Germline V gives CDR1 SQVTM, CDR2 ANQGSEA. The ends were cut back, 6 bases at V and 6 bases at J, with 17 bases in the middle. The CDR3 length is 13 residues. This receptor was identified in a woman aged 18-29 years who had recovered from COVID-19. The sequenced sample consisted of PBMCs or T cells enriched from blood (not recorded which). The chain couples TRBV29-1 to TRBJ1-1, with D possibly being TRBD1 (5 bases). The CDR3 nucleotides are TGCAGCGTCGTGATCGGGCAGGGCTCTGAAGCTTTCTTT. This encodes CSVVIGQGSEAFF.